These 20 T cell receptor beta chains came from one sample sequenced in a study of blood T cell repertoires in COVID-19 (dated by TCRdb to the early 2020s). The library was obtained by the immunoSEQ multiplex PCR assay. TCRdb stores this immuneACCESS table with in-frame sequences only. Part of the clones is absent; in the studies checked, under half of the shortfall reflects unresolved V genes, and no reason is known for the rest. The sample data list about 320,000 clones, and about 89% of these were observed just once. 4.5% to 5.5% of the sample is in the top ten clones. Sequenced sample: PBMCs or T cells enriched from blood (not recorded which). The receptor set was obtained from a man in his sixties who had recovered from COVID-19.

Turning to this clone: The sample carries other DNA sequences with the same CDR3. The CDR3 is CASSIGQANTGELFF. The CDR3, as DNA: TGTGCCAGTAGTATCGGACAGGCGAACACCGGGGAGCTGTTTTTT. The chain employs TRBV19 and TRBJ2-2; 7 bases align to TRBD1. Germline CDR1 and CDR2: LNHDA and SQIVND (reference sequence). V was pared by 3 bases and J by 0 bases, with 1 base of the junction left unmatched. The CDR3 spans 15 residues.

This clone was recorded only once. The rearrangement uses TRBV5-1 and TRBJ1-6; D perhaps matches TRBD1 (6 bases). This CDR3 is built from 15 residues. The V gene's germline CDR1 is SGHRS and CDR2 YFSETQ. Trimming took 4 bases from V and 4 from J, leaving 12 bases between them. The CDR3 DNA follows: TGCGCCAGCAGCGTGGGACAAGATTATAATTCACCCCTCCACTTT. Protein: CASSVGQDYNSPLHF.

This sequence joins TRBV27 and TRBJ2-1, with 7 bases that match TRBD2. With V trimmed by 2 bases and J by 4 bases, 5 bases remained unmatched. CDR1 MNHEY and CDR2 SMNVEV come from the germline V gene (reference sequence). The CDR3 runs 15 residues. CDR3 sequence: CASSLGLADYNEQFF. The CDR3 nucleotides are TGTGCCAGCAGTTTAGGTCTAGCGGATTACAATGAGCAGTTCTTC.

This rearrangement joins TRBV19 to TRBJ2-1; TRBD1 agrees at 10 bases. This CDR3 is built from 14 residues. From germline, CDR1 is LNHDA and CDR2 SQIVND (reference sequence). Trimming cost V 5 bases and J 4 bases; bases outside gene matches: 2. The CDR3 nucleotides are TGTGCCAGTAGTTCGGGACAGGGGTACAATGAGCAGTTCTTC. Protein product: CASSSGQGYNEQFF.

The gene calls are TRBV2 and TRBJ2-7; TRBD1 agrees at 8 bases. The germline CDR1 and CDR2 sequences are SNHLY and FYNNEI. Trimming removed 6 bases from V and 2 bases from J; junction bases left unmatched: 6. The length of the CDR3 is 14 residues. The DNA for the CDR3 is TGTGCCAGCAGCCTCTCGGACAGGGCCTACGAGCAGTACTTC. It codes for CASSLSDRAYEQYF.

V usage is TRBV7-2 and J usage is TRBJ1-5; 7 bases are a match to TRBD1. The CDR3 length is 14 residues. Germline CDR1 SGHTA, CDR2 FQGNSA. The V segment lost 1 base and the J segment 7 bases; nucleotides outside the gene matches: 4. The CDR3 nucleotides are TGTGCCAGCAGCTTAGATACAGGGGTCCAGCCCCAGCATTTT. Translating it yields CASSLDTGVQPQHF.

This sequence joins TRBV28 and TRBJ2-3, with 10 nucleotides matching TRBD2. CDR1 is MDHEN, CDR2 SYDVKM, per germline. The CDR3 is made up of 14 amino acids. Unmatched junction bases numbered 7, after V lost 6 bases and J lost 7 bases. The CDR3 region is CASSSGTSVYTQYF. CDR3 nucleotide sequence: TGTGCCAGCAGCTCCGGGACTAGCGTTTATACGCAGTATTTT.

This sequence joins TRBV2 and TRBJ1-2; D unresolved. CDR3 length: 11 residues. The V gene lost 6 bases and the J gene lost 6 bases, with 8 bases spanning the gap. Germline V gene lookup returns CDR1 SNHLY and CDR2 FYNNEI. CDR3 nucleotides: TGTGCCAGCAGCCCCCGAGATGGCTACACCTTC. Translated, it gives CASSPRDGYTF.

The table lists this clone with a few counts. The chain links TRBV4-1 to TRBJ2-2, with 9 bases identical to TRBD2. Germline CDR1 reads MGHRA; CDR2 reads YSYEKL. This CDR3 has 16 residues. Trimming at V came to 4 bases and at J to 8 bases, leaving 11 bases not matched to a gene. CDR3 region: CASSLTRLAVQGELFF. In DNA form, the CDR3 reads TGCGCCAGCAGCCTCACGAGACTAGCGGTTCAGGGGGAGCTGTTTTTT.

V usage is TRBV5-6 and J usage is TRBJ2-2, with D possibly TRBD2 on 6 matching bases. This CDR3 has 13 amino acids. CDR1 and CDR2 (germline): SGHDT, YYEEEE. V lost 4 bases to trimming and J lost 6 bases, with 10 bases between them. This CDR3 is CASSREVAGELFF. The CDR3 DNA is TGTGCCAGCAGCAGGGAGGTTGCCGGGGAGCTGTTTTTT.

The rearrangement joins TRBV7-9 to TRBJ1-6; 7 bases match TRBD1. Germline CDR1 reads SEHNR; CDR2 reads FQNEAQ (reference sequence). J gave up 9 bases and V 5 bases, and 10 bases lay outside the gene matches. CDR3 size: 15 residues. The CDR3 sequence: CASSLGQVYGSPLHF. The CDR3 nucleotides are TGTGCCAGCAGCCTCGGACAGGTCTATGGTTCACCCCTCCACTTT.

The rearrangement joins TRBV15 to TRBJ1-5, with D perhaps matching TRBD1 (6 bases). Trimming removed 0 bases at V and 3 bases at J, with 9 bases between. The CDR3 has 15 residues. The germline V gene encodes CDR1 LNHNV and CDR2 YYDKDF (reference sequence). In DNA, the CDR3 is TGTGCCACCAGCAGAGAAGGACAGCACAATCAGCCCCAGCATTTT. Amino acid sequence: CATSREGQHNQPQHF. The full variable domain, its missing parts supplied by reference TRBV15 and TRBJ1-5, is DAMVIQNPRYQVTQFGKPVTLSCSQTLNHNVMYWYQQKSSQAPKLLFHYYDKDFNNEADTPDNFQSRRPNTSFCFLDIRSPGLGDTAMYLCATSREGQHNQPQHFGDGTRLSIL.

This clone was counted only a few times. The chain uses TRBV9 and TRBJ1-6; 7 nucleotides align to TRBD1. Germline loops: CDR1 SGDLS, CDR2 YYNGEE. This CDR3 is 17 amino acids long. J was trimmed by 0 bases and V by 3 bases; bases with no gene match: 6. The CDR3 reads CASSAGTESSYNSPLHF. In nucleotides, the CDR3 is TGTGCCAGCAGCGCAGGGACAGAAAGCTCCTATAATTCACCCCTCCACTTT.

This chain uses TRBV5-1 with TRBJ1-1; D may be TRBD1 (6 bases). V shed 0 bases and J shed 8 bases, with 17 bases lying between them. This CDR3 contains 15 residues. From germline, CDR1 is SGHRS and CDR2 YFSETQ. For the CDR3, the DNA is TGCGCCAGCAGCTTGGTTGGGAGGGACACATTAGAAGCTTTCTTT. Residues: CASSLVGRDTLEAFF.

The chain joins TRBV5-5 to TRBJ1-2, with TRBD1 matching 8 bases. Per germline, CDR1 SGHKS and CDR2 YYEKEE (reference sequence). The CDR3 extends over 16 amino acids. V was pared by 1 base and J by 7 bases, with 12 bases of the junction left unmatched. CDR3 DNA: TGTGCCAGCAGCTTGTTATTCGACAGGGGAATCGGTGGCTACACCTTC. It codes for CASSLLFDRGIGGYTF.

In regard to this clone: The germline gene is not matched at one end of the junction; a read error may be the cause. The V gene is TRBV7-7, the J gene TRBJ2-5; 7 bases map to TRBD1. This CDR3 has 15 residues. The germline gives CDR1 SSHAT, CDR2 FNYEAQ (reference sequence). CDR3 DNA sequence: TGTGCTAGCAGCTTAGCGCGCAGGGGGCAAGAGACCCAGTACTTC. Translated: CASSLARRGQETQYF.

The chain is built from TRBV7-9 and TRBJ1-3, with D possibly being TRBD1 (6 bases). The germline V gene encodes CDR1 SEHNR and CDR2 FQNEAQ (reference sequence). V was cut by 5 bases and J by 9 bases, with 14 bases left in between. The CDR3 sequence is 13 residues long. The CDR3 DNA is TGTGCCAGCAGCCACAGGGAAATGCGCACCATATATTTT. Its protein product is CASSHREMRTIYF.

V usage is TRBV2 and J usage is TRBJ2-1, with D possibly being TRBD2 (6 bases). CDR3 length equals 14 residues. V lost 6 bases, J lost 8 bases, and 17 bases lay in between. The germline V gene has CDR1 SNHLY and CDR2 FYNNEI. In DNA form, the CDR3 reads TGTGCCAGCAGACGGGACTCCCCTCGGGATGAGCAGTTCTTC. This translates into CASRRDSPRDEQFF.

The V and J genes are TRBV12-2 and TRBJ2-7; the D call in the table, TRBD1, was not verified against the DNA. TRBV12-2 is marked as a pseudogene. The length of the CDR3 is 17 residues. In DNA, the CDR3 is TGTGCAAGTCCACGACAGGTACTTAAAACTAGCTCCTACGAGCAGTACTTC. Translating it yields CASPRQVLKTSSYEQYF.

The V and J genes are TRBV19 and TRBJ1-5; D not certain. The CDR3 consists of 13 residues. Trimming took off 6 bases at V and 3 bases at J, with 9 bases between the two ends. CDR1 is LNHDA, CDR2 SQIVND, per germline (reference sequence). CDR3 DNA: TGTGCCAGTAGGAGTGTTGTCAATCAGCCCCAGCATTTT. Its translation is CASRSVVNQPQHF. Looking up the rest from reference TRBV19 and TRBJ1-5 gives the full variable domain: DGGITQSPKYLFRKEGQNVTLSCEQNLNHDAMYWYRQDPGQGLRLIYYSQIVNDFQKGDIAEGYSVSREKKESFPLTVTSAQKNPTAFYLCASRSVVNQPQHFGDGTRLSIL.